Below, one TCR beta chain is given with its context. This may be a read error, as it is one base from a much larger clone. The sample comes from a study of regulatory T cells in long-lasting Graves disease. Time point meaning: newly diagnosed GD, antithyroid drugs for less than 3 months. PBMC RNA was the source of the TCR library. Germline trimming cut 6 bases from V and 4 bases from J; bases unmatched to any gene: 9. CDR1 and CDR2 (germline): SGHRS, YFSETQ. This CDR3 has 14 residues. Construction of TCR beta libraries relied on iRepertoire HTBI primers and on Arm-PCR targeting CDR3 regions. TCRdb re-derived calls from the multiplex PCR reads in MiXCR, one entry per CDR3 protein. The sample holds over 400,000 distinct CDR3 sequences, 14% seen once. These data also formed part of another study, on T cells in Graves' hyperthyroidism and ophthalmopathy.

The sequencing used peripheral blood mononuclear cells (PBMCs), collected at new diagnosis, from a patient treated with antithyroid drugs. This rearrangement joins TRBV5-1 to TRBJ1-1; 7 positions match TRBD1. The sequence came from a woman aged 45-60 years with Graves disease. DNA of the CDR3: TGCGCCAGCAAAGGGGGCGTGAGGGGCACTGAAGCTTTCTTT. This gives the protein CASKGGVRGTEAFF.